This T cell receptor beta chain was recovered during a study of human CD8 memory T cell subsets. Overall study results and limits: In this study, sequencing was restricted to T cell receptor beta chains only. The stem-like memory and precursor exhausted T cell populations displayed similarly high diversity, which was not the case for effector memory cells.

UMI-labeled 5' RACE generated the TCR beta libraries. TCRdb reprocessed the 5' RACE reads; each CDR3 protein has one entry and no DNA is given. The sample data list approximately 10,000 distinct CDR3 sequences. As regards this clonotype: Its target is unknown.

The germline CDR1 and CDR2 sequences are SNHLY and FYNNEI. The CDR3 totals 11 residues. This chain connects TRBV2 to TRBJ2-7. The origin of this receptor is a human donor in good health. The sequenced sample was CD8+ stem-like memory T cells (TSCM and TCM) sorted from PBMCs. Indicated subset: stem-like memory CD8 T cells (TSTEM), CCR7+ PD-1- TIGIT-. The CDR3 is CASSGLPEQYF. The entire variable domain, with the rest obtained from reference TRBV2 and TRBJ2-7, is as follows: EPEVTQTPSHQVTQMGQEVILRCVPISNHLYFYWYRQILGQKVEFLVSFYNNEISEKSEIFDDQFSVERPDGSNFTLKIRSTKLEDSAMYFCASSGLPEQYFGPGTRLTVT.